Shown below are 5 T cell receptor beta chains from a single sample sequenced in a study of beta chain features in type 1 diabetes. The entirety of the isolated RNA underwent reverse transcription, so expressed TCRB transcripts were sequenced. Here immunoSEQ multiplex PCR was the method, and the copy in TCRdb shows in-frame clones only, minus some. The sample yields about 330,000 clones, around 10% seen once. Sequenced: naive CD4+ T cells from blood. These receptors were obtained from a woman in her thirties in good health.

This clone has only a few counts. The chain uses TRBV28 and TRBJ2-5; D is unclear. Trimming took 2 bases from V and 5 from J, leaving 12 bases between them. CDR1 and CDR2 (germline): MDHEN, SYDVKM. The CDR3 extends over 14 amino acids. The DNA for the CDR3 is TGTGCCAGCAGTTTAGGCGGTTACGGGGAGACCCAGTACTTC. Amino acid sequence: CASSLGGYGETQYF. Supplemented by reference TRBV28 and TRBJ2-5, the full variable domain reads DVKVTQSSRYLVKRTGEKVFLECVQDMDHENMFWYRQDPGLGLRLIYFSYDVKMKEKGDIPEGYSVSREKKERFSLILESASTNQTSMYLCASSLGGYGETQYFGPGTRLLVL.

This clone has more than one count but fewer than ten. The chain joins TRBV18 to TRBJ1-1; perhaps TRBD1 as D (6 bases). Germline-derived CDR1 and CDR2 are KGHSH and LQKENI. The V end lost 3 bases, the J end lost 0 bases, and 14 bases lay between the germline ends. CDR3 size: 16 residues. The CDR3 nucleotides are TGTGCCAGCTCACCGACATTTACAGGGCTGAACACTGAAGCTTTCTTT. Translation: CASSPTFTGLNTEAFF. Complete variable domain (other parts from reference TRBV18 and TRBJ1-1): NAGVMQNPRHLVRRRGQEARLRCSPMKGHSHVYWYRQLPEEGLKFMVYLQKENIIDESGMPKERFSAEFPKEGPSILRIQQVVRGDSAAYFCASSPTFTGLNTEAFFGQGTRLTVV.

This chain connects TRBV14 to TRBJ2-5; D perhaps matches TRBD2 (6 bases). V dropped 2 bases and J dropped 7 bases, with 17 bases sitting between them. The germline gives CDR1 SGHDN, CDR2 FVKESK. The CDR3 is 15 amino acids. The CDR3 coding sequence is TGTGCCAGCAGCCAACCCGGGACTCTAAGGGGGACCCAGTACTTC. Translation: CASSQPGTLRGTQYF.

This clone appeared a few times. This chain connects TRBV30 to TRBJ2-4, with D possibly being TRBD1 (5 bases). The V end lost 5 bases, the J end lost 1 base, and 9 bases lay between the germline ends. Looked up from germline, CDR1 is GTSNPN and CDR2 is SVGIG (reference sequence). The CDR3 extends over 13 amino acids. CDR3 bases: TGTGCCTGGCAGGGCCCCGCCAAAAACATTCAGTACTTC. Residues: CAWQGPAKNIQYF.

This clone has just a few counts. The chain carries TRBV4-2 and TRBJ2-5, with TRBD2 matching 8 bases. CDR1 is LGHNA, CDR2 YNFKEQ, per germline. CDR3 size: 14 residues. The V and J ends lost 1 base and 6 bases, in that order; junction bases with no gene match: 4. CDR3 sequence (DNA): TGTGCCAGCAGCCAAGCGGCTAGCGGGCAGACCCAGTACTTC. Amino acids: CASSQAASGQTQYF.